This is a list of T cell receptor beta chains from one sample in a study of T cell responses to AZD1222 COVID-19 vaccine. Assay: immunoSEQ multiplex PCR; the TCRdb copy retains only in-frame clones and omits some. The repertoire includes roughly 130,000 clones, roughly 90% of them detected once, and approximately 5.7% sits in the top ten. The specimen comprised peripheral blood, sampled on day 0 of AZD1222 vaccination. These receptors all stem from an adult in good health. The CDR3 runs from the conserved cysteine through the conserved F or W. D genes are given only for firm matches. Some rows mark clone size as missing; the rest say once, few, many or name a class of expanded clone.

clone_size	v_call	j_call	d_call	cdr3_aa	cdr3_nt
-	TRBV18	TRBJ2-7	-	CASSTTHEQYF	TGTGCCAGCTCTACCACCCACGAGCAGTACTTC
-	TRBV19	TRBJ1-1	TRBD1	CASKRDRGIFTEAFF	TGTGCCAGTAAGCGGGACAGGGGTATTTTCACTGAAGCTTTCTTT
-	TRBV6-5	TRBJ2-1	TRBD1	CASRHNRGWDEQFF	TGTGCCAGCAGGCATAACAGGGGGTGGGACGAGCAGTTCTTC
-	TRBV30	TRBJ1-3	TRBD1	CAWSHRGSGNTIYF	TGTGCCTGGAGCCACAGGGGCTCTGGAAACACCATATATTTT
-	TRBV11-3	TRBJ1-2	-	CASSLVVRVMDTF	TGTGCCAGCAGCTTAGTGGTGCGGGTTATGGACACCTTC
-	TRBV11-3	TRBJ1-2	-	CASSLVSGPIGGYTF	TGTGCCAGCAGCTTAGTTTCGGGCCCCATCGGGGGCTACACCTTC
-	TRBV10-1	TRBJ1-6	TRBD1	CASSGGQGISVRSPLHF	TGCGCCAGCAGTGGTGGACAGGGTATCTCGGTAAGGTCACCCCTCCACTTT
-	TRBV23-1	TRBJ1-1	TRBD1	CASSQSGAGVTGKEKNTEAFF	TGCGCCAGCAGTCAATCAGGTGCGGGAGTGACAGGGAAAGAGAAAAACACTGAAGCTTTCTTT
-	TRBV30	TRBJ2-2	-	CAWRPTGKRATGELFF	TGTGCCTGGAGACCAACAGGGAAACGGGCCACCGGGGAGCTGTTTTTT
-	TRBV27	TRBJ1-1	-	CASSSAGRTEAFF	TGTGCCAGCAGTTCCGCGGGGCGAACTGAAGCTTTCTTT
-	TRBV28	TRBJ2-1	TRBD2	CASRQAGTSENNEQFF	TGTGCCAGCAGACAAGCCGGGACTAGCGAGAACAATGAGCAGTTCTTC
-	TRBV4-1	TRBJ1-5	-	CASSQDRQGLGHQPQHF	TGCGCCAGCAGCCAAGATCGCCAAGGATTAGGACACCAGCCCCAGCATTTT
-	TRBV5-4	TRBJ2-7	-	CASSLMSQGPYEQYF	TGTGCCAGCAGCTTGATGAGCCAAGGTCCCTACGAGCAGTACTTC
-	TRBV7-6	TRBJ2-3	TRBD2	CASSLAPAGNTDTQYF	TGTGCCAGCAGCTTAGCGCCAGCGGGAAACACAGATACGCAGTATTTT
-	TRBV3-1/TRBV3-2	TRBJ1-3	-	CASSSLPGAGGNTIYF	TGTGCCAGCAGCTCCCTGCCGGGGGCCGGGGGAAACACCATATATTTT
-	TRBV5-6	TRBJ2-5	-	CASSAGSPAQYF	TGTGCCAGCAGCGCCGGGTCCCCGGCCCAGTACTTC
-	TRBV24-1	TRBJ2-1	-	CATSERTVDYNEQFF	TGTGCCACCAGTGAGCGGACGGTGGATTACAATGAGCAGTTCTTC
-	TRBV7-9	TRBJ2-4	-	CASSLEGSGNIQYF	TGTGCCAGCAGCTTAGAGGGGTCCGGAAACATTCAGTACTTC
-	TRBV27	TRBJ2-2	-	CASSLSGGPGELFF	TGTGCCAGCAGTTTATCGGGCGGGCCCGGGGAGCTGTTTTTT
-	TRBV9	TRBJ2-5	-	CASSVAGKETQYF	TGTGCCAGCAGCGTGGCAGGGAAGGAGACCCAGTACTTC
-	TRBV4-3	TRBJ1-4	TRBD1	CASSQGHRGEKLFF	TGCGCCAGCAGCCAAGGCCACAGGGGGGAAAAACTGTTTTTT
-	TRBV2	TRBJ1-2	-	CASSGGRGTYGYTF	TGTGCCAGCAGTGGGGGCAGGGGAACCTATGGCTACACCTTC
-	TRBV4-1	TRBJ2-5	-	CASSQGPLETQYF	TGCGCCAGCAGCCAAGGCCCGTTGGAGACCCAGTACTTC
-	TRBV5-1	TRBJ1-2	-	CASSSAVPLLHGYTF	TGCGCCAGCAGCTCGGCGGTCCCCCTCTTGCATGGCTACACCTTC
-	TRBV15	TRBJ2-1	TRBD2	CATSSYSSLAGYNEQFF	TGTGCCACCAGCAGCTATAGTTCGCTAGCGGGATACAATGAGCAGTTCTTC
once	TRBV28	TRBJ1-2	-	CASSQNVGGPAMRSYTF	TGTGCCAGCAGTCAGAACGTTGGGGGCCCGGCCATGCGAAGCTACACCTTC
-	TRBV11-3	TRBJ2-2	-	CASSPGTWSANTGELFF	TGTGCCAGCAGCCCCGGGACATGGTCAGCGAACACCGGGGAGCTGTTTTTT
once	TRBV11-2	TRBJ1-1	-	CASSLEGVRFMNTEAFF	TGTGCCAGCAGCTTAGAAGGGGTCCGCTTTATGAACACTGAAGCTTTCTTT
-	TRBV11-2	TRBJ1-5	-	CASSLSPGLNQPQHF	TGTGCCAGCAGCTTAAGTCCCGGGCTCAATCAGCCCCAGCATTTT
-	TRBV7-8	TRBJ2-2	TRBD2	CASRLASGTNTGELFF	TGTGCCAGCAGGTTAGCTAGCGGGACGAACACCGGGGAGCTGTTTTTT
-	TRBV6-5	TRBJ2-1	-	CASSYGHRDNEQFF	TGTGCCAGCAGTTACGGACACAGGGACAATGAGCAGTTCTTC
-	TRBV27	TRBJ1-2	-	CASSQGGTPGYTF	TGTGCCAGCAGTCAGGGTGGGACGCCCGGCTACACCTTC
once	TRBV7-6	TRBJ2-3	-	CASSPRRQKSTDTQYF	TGTGCCAGCAGCCCCCGCAGACAGAAGAGCACAGATACGCAGTATTTT
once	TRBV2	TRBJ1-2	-	CASSTGQSQRGYGYTF	TGTGCCAGCAGTACAGGACAGTCTCAAAGGGGCTATGGCTACACCTTC
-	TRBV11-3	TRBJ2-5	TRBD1	CASSPRTGETETQYF	TGTGCCAGCAGCCCTCGGACAGGGGAGACGGAGACCCAGTACTTC
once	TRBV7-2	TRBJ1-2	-	CASSPGQNYGYTF	TGTGCCAGCAGCCCAGGACAGAACTATGGCTACACCTTC
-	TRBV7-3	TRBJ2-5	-	CASSRASEETQYF	TGTGCCAGCAGCCGGGCCTCGGAAGAGACCCAGTACTTC
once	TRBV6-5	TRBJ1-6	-	CASSLDRDNSPLHF	TGTGCCAGCAGCCTGGACAGAGACAATTCACCCCTCCACTTT
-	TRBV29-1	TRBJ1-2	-	CSVDSVTGNLNYGYTF	TGCAGCGTTGACAGCGTGACAGGAAACCTTAACTATGGCTACACCTTC
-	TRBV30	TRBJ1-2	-	CACRQVPRGYTF	TGTGCCTGCCGACAGGTCCCGAGGGGCTACACCTTC
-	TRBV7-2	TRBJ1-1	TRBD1	CASSLGGQGSTEAFF	TGTGCCAGCAGCTTAGGGGGACAGGGGTCCACTGAAGCTTTCTTT
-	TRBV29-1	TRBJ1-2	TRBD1	CSATLTGQGARGYTF	TGCAGCGCCACCTTGACCGGACAGGGGGCGCGTGGCTACACCTTC
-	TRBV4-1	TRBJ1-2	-	CASSQVGGRPDGYTF	TGCGCCAGCAGCCAAGTCGGAGGTCGCCCCGATGGCTACACCTTC
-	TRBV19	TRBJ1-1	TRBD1	CASTDGQGGNTEAFF	TGTGCCAGTACCGACGGACAGGGAGGGAACACTGAAGCTTTCTTT
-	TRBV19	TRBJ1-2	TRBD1	CASSIHRDRAQDGYTF	TGTGCCAGTAGTATCCACAGGGACAGGGCTCAGGATGGCTACACCTTC
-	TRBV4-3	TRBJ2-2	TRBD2	CASSQDHTSGRGGELFF	TGCGCCAGCAGCCAAGACCATACTAGCGGGAGGGGCGGGGAGCTGTTTTTT
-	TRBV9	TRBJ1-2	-	CASSVSIGQSSPGHYGYTF	TGTGCCAGCAGCGTATCAATCGGACAGTCATCCCCGGGGCACTATGGCTACACCTTC
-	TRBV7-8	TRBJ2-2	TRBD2	CASTPGGELAAGELFF	TGTGCCAGCACTCCGGGAGGGGAGTTAGCGGCCGGGGAGCTGTTTTTT
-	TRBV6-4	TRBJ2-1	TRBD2	CASSPSGGSYNEQFF	TGTGCCAGCAGTCCTAGCGGAGGCTCCTACAATGAGCAGTTCTTC
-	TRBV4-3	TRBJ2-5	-	CASSQDLRQPHYF	TGCGCCAGCAGCCAAGATCTGAGACAGCCCCATTACTTC
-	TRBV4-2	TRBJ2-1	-	CASSQDIQRSSYNEQFF	TGTGCCAGCAGCCAAGATATCCAGCGGAGCTCCTACAATGAGCAGTTCTTC
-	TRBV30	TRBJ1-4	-	CAWRGTNEKLFF	TGTGCCTGGAGGGGGACTAATGAAAAACTGTTTTTT